Listed below are T cell receptor beta chains from one sample, sequenced in a study of blood T cell repertoires in COVID-19. Assay: immunoSEQ multiplex PCR; the TCRdb copy retains only in-frame clones and omits some. The table lists fewer than 300,000 clones, 87% of them singletons. Material: peripheral blood. These receptors were collected from a woman in her forties or fifties with acute or convalescent COVID-19. Each CDR3 is given with its conserved first and last residue. Each record gives: V gene, J gene, D gene, clone size, CDR3 DNA, CDR3 protein. The D gene is left open where the match is weak. The size entry is marked missing in some rows and otherwise reads once, few, many or a size class.

TRBV19,TRBJ1-1,.,once,TGTGCCAGTAGTTATAGACAGGCGAACACTGAAGCTTTCTTT,CASSYRQANTEAFF
TRBV7-2,TRBJ2-1,TRBD1,.,TGTGCCAGCAGCTTAGGGAGACAGGGGGGCGGTGAGCAGTTCTTC,CASSLGRQGGGEQFF
TRBV28,TRBJ2-7,TRBD2,.,TGTGCCAGCAGTAGTAGCGGGAGAGCCTACGAGCAGTACTTC,CASSSSGRAYEQYF
TRBV7-3,TRBJ1-1,.,.,TGTGCCAGCAGCCACGGACGGGGGAACACTGAAGCTTTCTTT,CASSHGRGNTEAFF
TRBV7-6,TRBJ2-3,TRBD2,.,TGTGCCAGCAGCTTAGGGCTAGCGGGAGGCCTTACAGATACGCAGTATTTT,CASSLGLAGGLTDTQYF
TRBV7-9,TRBJ2-2,.,.,TGTGCCAGCAGACCCGCGGGAACTAACACCGGGGAGCTGTTTTTT,CASRPAGTNTGELFF
TRBV4-1,TRBJ2-7,TRBD1,.,TGCGCCAGCAGCCAAGAATGGCAGGGGGCATACGAGCAGTACTTC,CASSQEWQGAYEQYF
TRBV7-3,TRBJ1-2,.,.,TGTGCCAGCAGCTTAAACGGAGCTAACTATGGCTACACCTTC,CASSLNGANYGYTF
TRBV28,TRBJ2-1,TRBD2,.,TGTGCCAGCAGAGGCGGGAGTATAGACTACAATGAGCAGTTCTTC,CASRGGSIDYNEQFF
TRBV28,TRBJ1-1,TRBD1,once,TGTGCCAGCAGTGTAGGGGGCCCGAACACTGAAGCTTTCTTT,CASSVGGPNTEAFF
TRBV3-1/TRBV3-2,TRBJ2-7,.,.,TGTGCCAGCAGCCAAGATCGAGGGAGGGAGCAGTACTTC,CASSQDRGREQYF
TRBV19,TRBJ1-2,.,.,TGTGCCAGTAGTATAGGTTCAGGGGACGGCTACACCTTC,CASSIGSGDGYTF
TRBV11-3,TRBJ1-1,TRBD1,once,TGTGCCAGCAGAAGTACAGGGGGAACTGAAGCTTTCTTT,CASRSTGGTEAFF
TRBV7-2,TRBJ2-3,TRBD2,.,TGTGCCAGCAGCCCCATACTAGCGGTGAGGACAGATACGCAGTATTTT,CASSPILAVRTDTQYF
TRBV2,TRBJ1-4,TRBD1,.,TGTGCCAGCAGGCAGACAGGGGGCTCGTATGAAAAACTGTTTTTT,CASRQTGGSYEKLFF
TRBV9,TRBJ2-1,TRBD2,.,TGTGCCAGCAGCCCGAAAGCGGGAGGTCACAATGAGCAGTTCTTC,CASSPKAGGHNEQFF
TRBV3-1/TRBV3-2,TRBJ1-5,.,.,TGTGCCAGCAGCCGTGGAGGAGCTAGCAATCAGCCCCAGCATTTT,CASSRGGASNQPQHF
TRBV10-3,TRBJ1-2,.,.,TGTGCCATCAGTGAGACAGCTAACTATGGCTACACCTTC,CAISETANYGYTF
TRBV9,TRBJ1-2,.,.,TGTGCCAGCAGCGAACAGGGAACTGGCTACACCTTC,CASSEQGTGYTF
TRBV11-3,TRBJ2-2,TRBD1,.,TGTGCCAGCAGCCCGGGGACAGGGCACACCGGGGAGCTGTTTTTT,CASSPGTGHTGELFF
TRBV4-2,TRBJ2-5,TRBD2,.,TGTGCCAGCAGCCAAGTCCGGGGAGGGGAGACCCAGTACTTC,CASSQVRGGETQYF
TRBV15,TRBJ2-3,.,few,TGTGCCACCAGCACCCTGCCTCAGTTTAGCGGTAGCACAGATACGCAGTATTTT,CATSTLPQFSGSTDTQYF
TRBV3-1/TRBV3-2,TRBJ1-1,.,.,TGTGCCAGCAGCCCCACAGGGATTACTGAAGCTTTCTTT,CASSPTGITEAFF
TRBV24-1,TRBJ1-2,TRBD1,.,TGTGCCACCAGTGATAACGCAGGGACAGGCTATGGCTACACCTTC,CATSDNAGTGYGYTF
TRBV28,TRBJ1-6,.,few,TGTGCCAGCAGCCCGTTTTGGGTGATGGGCTCTAATTCACCCCTCCACTTT,CASSPFWVMGSNSPLHF
TRBV11-2,TRBJ2-7,TRBD1,.,TGTGCCAGCAGCCCCCGGGACAGACTCTACGAGCAGTACTTC,CASSPRDRLYEQYF
TRBV28,TRBJ1-2,.,.,TGTGCCAGCGCGAAGACAGGCTCTGGCTACACCTTC,CASAKTGSGYTF
TRBV14,TRBJ2-5,.,.,TGTGCCAGCAGCCGGTCGGGACAACTTATTTTGGAGACCCAGTACTTC,CASSRSGQLILETQYF
TRBV27,TRBJ1-5,.,.,TGTGCCAGCAGTACCCTCGGGGTAGATAGCAATCAGCCCCAGCATTTT,CASSTLGVDSNQPQHF
TRBV5-5,TRBJ2-5,.,.,TGTGCCAGCAGCTTGGTCACAGGCCAAGAGACCCAGTACTTC,CASSLVTGQETQYF
TRBV6-5,TRBJ1-5,.,.,TGTGCCAGCATCGAATGGGGGGATAGCAATCAGCCCCAGCATTTT,CASIEWGDSNQPQHF
TRBV5-4,TRBJ2-7,.,.,TGTGCCAGCAGCCCGGGACTGGCGGGCGAGCAGTACTTC,CASSPGLAGEQYF